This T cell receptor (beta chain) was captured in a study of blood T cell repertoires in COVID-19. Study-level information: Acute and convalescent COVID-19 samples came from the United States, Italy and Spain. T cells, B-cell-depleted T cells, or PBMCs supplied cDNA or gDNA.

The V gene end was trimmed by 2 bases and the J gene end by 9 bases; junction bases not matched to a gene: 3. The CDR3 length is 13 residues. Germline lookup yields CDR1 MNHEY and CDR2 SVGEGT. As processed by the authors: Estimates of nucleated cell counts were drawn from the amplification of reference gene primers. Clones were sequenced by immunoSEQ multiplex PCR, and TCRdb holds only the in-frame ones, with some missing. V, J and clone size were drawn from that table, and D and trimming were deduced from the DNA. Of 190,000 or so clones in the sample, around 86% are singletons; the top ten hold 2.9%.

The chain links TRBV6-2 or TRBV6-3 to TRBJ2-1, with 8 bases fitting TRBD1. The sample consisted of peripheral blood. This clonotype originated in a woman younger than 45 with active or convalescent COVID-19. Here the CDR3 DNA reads TGTGCCAGCAGTTACGGGACAGGCGTTGAGCAGTTCTTC. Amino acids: CASSYGTGVEQFF.